This T cell receptor beta chain was documented in a study of memory CD4+ T cells and cytomegalovirus serostatus. Study-level background: Healthy Belgian adult donors included several CMV-positive and 24 CMV-negative people.

Using immunoSEQ multiplex PCR, the repertoire was profiled, and TCRdb retains in-frame clones only, with some absent. The table includes about 56,000 clones, 60% to 75% detected once. Trimming pared 3 bases from V and 5 bases from J, leaving 13 bases between. The CDR3 has 14 amino acids. Germline V CDR1 and CDR2: SGHTA, FQGNSA. Study outcomes and limitations: Median bootstrapped AUC for CMV status was approximately 0.96 originally, approximately 0.9 US-trained. CD4+ memory repertoires contained about two fifths of the roughly 160 reported CMV TCRbeta sequences.

As for this clone: What it recognizes is unknown.

The sort gate was single viable CD3+CD4+CD8-CD45RO+ cells for memory CD4+ T cells. After thawing, CD4+ T cells were positively selected. Sequencing was carried out using memory CD4+ T cells from blood. The chain employs TRBV7-2 and TRBJ2-5; D unresolved. The sequence was obtained from an adult in good health and CMV-seropositive. Here the CDR3 reads CASSLRLLSETQYF. CDR3 coding DNA: TGTGCCAGCAGCTTGAGGTTACTATCGGAGACCCAGTACTTC.